These T cell receptor beta chains were read from a single sample in a study of identical twins. One entry per CDR3 protein results from TCRdb running MiXCR on the 5' RACE reads. This table has some 240,000 distinct CDR3 sequences, about 8.5% appearing once. The same specimen was also included in a second study, on yellow fever vaccine responses in identical twins.

Sample: CD8+ T cells sorted from blood. These TCRs come from a woman between 18 and 29 years old in good health. CDR3s include the opening cysteine and the closing phenylalanine or tryptophan. The D gene is left open where the match is weak. Expanded clones get a size class; other rows say once, few or many, or leave the size out.

>TRBV28|TRBJ2-3|few|14|TRBD2
TGTGCCACCAGGACTAGCGGGGTAACAGATACGCAGTATTTT
CATRTSGVTDTQYF
>TRBV7-9|TRBJ2-5|-|16|-
TGTGCCAGCAGCCTCATCTTGGAGGGGGGTCAAGAGACCCAGTACTTC
CASSLILEGGQETQYF
>TRBV7-9|TRBJ1-1|few|16|-
TGTGCCAGCAGCTTACCATCGGGGGCGGGGGGGAATGAAGCTTTCTTT
CASSLPSGAGGNEAFF
>TRBV4-1|TRBJ1-4|-|16|TRBD1
TGCGCCAGCAGCCTTTCGGGACAGGGAGGCAATGAAAAACTGTTTTTT
CASSLSGQGGNEKLFF
>TRBV4-3|TRBJ2-7|few|14|-
TGCGCCAGCAGCCAGAACGGAGGGTCCTACGAGCAGTACTTC
CASSQNGGSYEQYF
>TRBV25-1|TRBJ1-1|few|15|-
TGTGCCAGCAGTGAGACGGCAGCGACGGTCACTGAAGCTTTCTTT
CASSETAATVTEAFF
>TRBV7-2|TRBJ2-5|-|15|-
TGTGCCAGCAGCCTCCCGGGGGGCGTTGAAGAGACCCAGTACTTC
CASSLPGGVEETQYF
>TRBV4-1|TRBJ1-1|few|15|-
TGCGCCAGCAGCCTCTTAAATCCAGGGAACACTGAAGCTTTCTTT
CASSLLNPGNTEAFF
>TRBV7-9|TRBJ1-4|-|13|TRBD1
TGTGCCAGCAGCACAGGGGGCAGTGAAAAACTGTTTTTT
CASSTGGSEKLFF
>TRBV14|TRBJ2-7|-|14|-
TGTGCCAGCAGCCAAGTGGACTCTCCACGGGAGCAGTACTTC
CASSQVDSPREQYF
>TRBV12-3/TRBV12-4|TRBJ2-7|few|15|-
TGTGCCAGCAGTTTATCTAGCCAGGGGAACTACGAGCAGTACTTC
CASSLSSQGNYEQYF
>TRBV11-2|TRBJ2-7|many|15|-
TGTGCCAGCAGCTCTCCACCCGACATGGCCTACGAGCAGTACTTC
CASSSPPDMAYEQYF
>TRBV12-3/TRBV12-4|TRBJ1-1|-|16|TRBD1
TGTGCCAGCAGTTTTCGCGGGACAGGCCCGAACACTGAAGCTTTCTTT
CASSFRGTGPNTEAFF